The source of this T cell receptor beta chain is a study of blood T cell repertoires in COVID-19. In the authors' workflow: Reference gene primer amplification in the assay estimated nucleated cell counts. The method was immunoSEQ multiplex PCR; TCRdb's version includes in-frame clones alone and lacks a portion of them. V and J calls and clone size follow that table, whereas D and trimming were derived from the DNA. The sample records about 280,000 clones, about nine tenths being singletons. CDR3 length: 11 residues. V lost 0 bases and J lost 5, with 4 bases in between. Germline V gives CDR1 GTSNPN, CDR2 SVGIG (reference sequence).

This receptor was taken from a woman in her fifties or sixties who had recovered from COVID-19. The sample comprised PBMCs or T cells enriched from blood (not recorded which). V is TRBV30 and J is TRBJ2-5; the D is unclear. As DNA, the CDR3 is TGTGCCTGGAGTGTACAGGAGACCCAGTACTTC. Translating gives CAWSVQETQYF.